A single sample gave rise to the 19 T cell receptor beta chains below, sequenced in a study of beta chain features in type 1 diabetes. These TCRs' antigens remain unknown. Expressed TCRB transcripts were sequenced after all isolated RNA was converted to cDNA. Using immunoSEQ multiplex PCR, the repertoire was profiled, and TCRdb retains in-frame clones only, with some absent. The sample carries some 240,000 clones, 16% recorded once. Study-level findings and limits: When Type 1 diabetes patients were examined, their TCRB CDR3s proved moderately but significantly shorter in all four CD4+ subsets.

Sequenced input: naive CD4+ T cells from blood. The source is a man aged 30-40 years with type 1 diabetes.

This clone was found a few times. The chain recombines TRBV25-1 with TRBJ2-1, with 7 bases matching TRBD1. V dropped 2 bases and J dropped 9; count of bases not matched to a gene: 10. The germline CDR1 and CDR2 sequences are MGHDK and SYGVNS. The CDR3 consists of 15 residues. The CDR3 sequence: CASSEVNRGVGEQFF. In nucleotides, the CDR3 is TGTGCCAGCAGTGAAGTTAACAGGGGTGTGGGTGAGCAGTTCTTC.

The chain combines TRBV29-1 with TRBJ2-1, with TRBD2 matching over 9 bases. Germline CDR1 SQVTM, CDR2 ANQGSEA. V was clipped by 4 bases and J by 0 bases; unmatched bases: 4. The CDR3 is made up of 15 amino acids. In DNA form, the CDR3 reads TGCAGCGTTGTTGGTAGCGGGAGCTCCTACAATGAGCAGTTCTTC. This sequence encodes CSVVGSGSSYNEQFF.

This clone showed up just a few times. The chain uses TRBV19 and TRBJ2-4, with D tentatively TRBD2 (6 bases). V dropped 5 bases and J dropped 4 bases, with 18 bases sitting between them. Germline V gene data show CDR1 as LNHDA and CDR2 as SQIVND (reference sequence). The CDR3 length is 16 residues. CDR3 DNA: TGTGCCAGTAGTTCGTGGCCCGGAGGGGCAAAAAACATTCAGTACTTC. Translated: CASSSWPGGAKNIQYF.

There are a few counts of this clone. This rearrangement joins TRBV6-5 to TRBJ2-7; D may be TRBD2 (6 bases). Germline-derived CDR1 and CDR2 are MNHEY and SVGAGI. The CDR3 is 14 residues long. The V gene lost 6 bases and the J gene lost 1 base, with 13 bases spanning the gap. CDR3 DNA sequence: TGTGCCAGCAGCCCCTTCGGGGGATCCTACGAGCAGTACTTC. Amino acids: CASSPFGGSYEQYF.

DNA of the CDR3: TGTGCCACCAGCCGGGACAGACCTTCGAACTACAATGAGCAGTTCTTC. It specifies CATSRDRPSNYNEQFF. The gene calls are TRBV15 and TRBJ2-1; 7 bases match TRBD1. V shed 5 bases, J shed 3 bases, and the junction held 10 bases outside the gene matches. The CDR3 spans 16 residues. Germline CDR1 LNHNV, CDR2 YYDKDF (reference sequence).

V is TRBV7-9 and J is TRBJ1-1; tentative D call: TRBD1 (6 bases). The V and J ends lost 4 bases and 0 bases respectively, with 15 bases between them. CDR1 is SEHNR and CDR2 is FQNEAQ in the germline V gene (reference sequence). The CDR3 contains 16 residues. CDR3 amino acids: CASSSEGVPMNTEAFF. The CDR3 nucleotides read TGTGCCAGCAGCTCGGAGGGGGTTCCGATGAACACTGAAGCTTTCTTT.

The gene calls are TRBV18 and TRBJ2-1, with D perhaps TRBD1 (6 bases). This CDR3 comprises 16 residues. V was clipped by 1 base and J by 9 bases, with 19 bases between them. Germline lookup yields CDR1 KGHSH and CDR2 LQKENI. The CDR3 reads CASSPLNPTGSSEQFF. DNA of the CDR3: TGTGCCAGCTCACCACTCAATCCAACAGGGAGTAGTGAGCAGTTCTTC.

V is TRBV7-2 and J is TRBJ2-3, with TRBD2 matching 13 bases. CDR1 SGHTA and CDR2 FQGNSA come from the germline V gene. Trimming at V came to 4 bases and at J to 6 bases, leaving 16 bases not matched to a gene. The CDR3 extends over 19 amino acids. In DNA, the CDR3 is TGTGCCAGCAGCTCGCGGGGGACTAGCGGGAACTTCCCCCACGATACGCAGTATTTT. Translating it yields CASSSRGTSGNFPHDTQYF.

This clone was counted only a few times. The chain uses TRBV7-9 and TRBJ2-7, with unresolved D. From germline, CDR1 is SEHNR and CDR2 FQNEAQ (reference sequence). The length of the CDR3 is 13 residues. The V end lost 10 bases, the J end lost 0 bases, and 13 bases lay between the germline ends. The CDR3: CATAFEYSYEQYF. The CDR3 bases are TGTGCCACCGCGTTTGAGTACTCCTACGAGCAGTACTTC.

V is TRBV5-1 and J is TRBJ2-5, with 12 bases identical to TRBD2. The CDR3 extends over 16 amino acids. The J segment lost 1 base and the V segment lost 2 bases, leaving 3 bases of the junction unmatched. Germline loops: CDR1 SGHRS, CDR2 YFSETQ. The CDR3 DNA sequence: TGCGCCAGCAGCTTAGCGGGACTAGCGGGCCAAGAGACCCAGTACTTC. This translates into CASSLAGLAGQETQYF. The whole variable domain, remainder taken from reference TRBV5-1 and TRBJ2-5, is KAGVTQTPRYLIKTRGQQVTLSCSPISGHRSVSWYQQTPGQGLQFLFEYFSETQRNKGNFPGRFSGRQFSNSRSEMNVSTLELGDSALYLCASSLAGLAGQETQYFGPGTRLLVL.

The V and J genes are TRBV29-1 and TRBJ2-3; tentatively, D is TRBD1 or TRBD2 (6 bases each). V was clipped by 4 bases and J by 6 bases, with 17 bases between them. CDR3 length: 14 amino acids. CDR1 is SQVTM, CDR2 ANQGSEA, per germline. The CDR3 nucleotides are TGCAGCGTTGTCGGGGGCCTCGGGTGGGATACGCAGTATTTT. This codes for CSVVGGLGWDTQYF.

As DNA, the CDR3 is TGTGCCAGCAGGAGCCCTAGCGGGATAGGTGAGCAGTTCTTC. This gives the protein CASRSPSGIGEQFF. V is TRBV2 and J is TRBJ2-1; 9 bases are shared with TRBD2. Germline V gives CDR1 SNHLY, CDR2 FYNNEI. V was clipped by 6 bases and J by 9 bases; unmatched bases: 9. The CDR3 has 14 residues. The full variable domain, rest sourced from reference TRBV2 and TRBJ2-1, is EPEVTQTPSHQVTQMGQEVILRCVPISNHLYFYWYRQILGQKVEFLVSFYNNEISEKSEIFDDQFSVERPDGSNFTLKIRSTKLEDSAMYFCASRSPSGIGEQFFGPGTRLTVL.

This clone was counted a few times. The chain is built from TRBV25-1 and TRBJ2-3; D is uncertain. Germline CDR1 MGHDK, CDR2 SYGVNS. V gave up 8 bases and J gave up 1 base, with 13 bases separating them. The CDR3 extends over 14 amino acids. The CDR3 coding sequence is TGTGCCAGCGGGGAACACCGCCGCACAGATACGCAGTATTTT. Translated: CASGEHRRTDTQYF.

The rearrangement uses TRBV10-3 and TRBJ1-2; TRBD1 agrees at 10 bases. The J segment lost 6 bases and the V segment lost 0 bases, leaving 13 bases of the junction unmatched. CDR1 and CDR2 (germline): ENHRY, SYGVKD. The CDR3 is made up of 18 amino acids. CDR3 in DNA: TGTGCCATCAGTGAGTCGATTGGGCGACAGGGGGCTTTGAATGGCTACACCTTC. Translation gives CAISESIGRQGALNGYTF.

The gene calls are TRBV20-1 and TRBJ1-2; D might be TRBD1 (5 bases). Germline V gives CDR1 DFQATT, CDR2 SNEGSKA (reference sequence). Trimming stripped 8 bases from V and 7 bases from J, with 14 bases between. The CDR3 has 11 residues. As DNA, the CDR3 is TGCAGTCTAGGGGCAGCATCTGGCTACACCTTC. Translating it yields CSLGAASGYTF.

The chain combines TRBV28 with TRBJ2-7; no definite D call. CDR1 is MDHEN and CDR2 is SYDVKM in the germline V gene. Trimming cost V 5 bases and J 2 bases, with 16 bases left between them. CDR3 length equals 15 residues. The CDR3 nucleotides are TGTGCCAGCAGTCCCAGACAAGGATTGGCCTACGAGCAGTACTTC. Amino acid sequence: CASSPRQGLAYEQYF.

V is TRBV5-1 and J is TRBJ2-5; 10 bases fit TRBD1. V was clipped by 0 bases and J by 2 bases; unmatched bases: 10. CDR1 is SGHRS and CDR2 is YFSETQ in the germline V gene. The CDR3 is 18 amino acids. The CDR3 sequence: CASSLAGSGQGPQETQYF. The CDR3 DNA sequence: TGCGCCAGCAGCTTGGCCGGTTCGGGACAGGGGCCGCAAGAGACCCAGTACTTC.

This clone has more than one count but fewer than ten. The chain combines TRBV29-1 with TRBJ2-1; a possible D gene is TRBD1 (6 bases). The germline gives CDR1 SQVTM, CDR2 ANQGSEA. This CDR3 comprises 13 residues. The germline V and J ends were trimmed by 4 bases and 7 bases, with 14 bases remaining between them. The CDR3 sequence: CSVVPGAANEQFF. The CDR3 DNA sequence: TGCAGCGTTGTCCCAGGGGCGGCTAATGAGCAGTTCTTC.

This chain uses TRBV13 with TRBJ2-7, with D perhaps TRBD1 (5 bases). Germline CDR1 is PRHDT and CDR2 is FYEKMQ (reference sequence). The CDR3 runs to 12 residues. Trimming shortened V by 5 bases and J by 6 bases, and 11 bases separated the two germline ends. This CDR3 reads CASSVTGGEQYF. CDR3 bases: TGTGCCAGCAGCGTAACAGGCGGCGAGCAGTACTTC.